The 14 T cell receptor beta chains listed next were all sequenced from one sample in a study of blood T cell repertoires in COVID-19. TCRdb keeps only in-frame clones here, not all; method: immunoSEQ multiplex PCR. This sample has about 150,000 clones, with around 83% found just once. Sequencing input: peripheral blood. These receptors originate from a woman aged 55-70 years with COVID-19, enrolled during active disease.

This clone was observed once. V and J are TRBV5-1 and TRBJ1-2, with 8 bases identical to TRBD1. Germline-derived CDR1 and CDR2 are SGHRS and YFSETQ. The V gene end was trimmed by 0 bases and the J gene end by 4 bases; junction bases not matched to a gene: 11. The CDR3 consists of 17 residues. The chain's CDR3 is CASSLDQGATGRYGYTF. The CDR3 nucleotides read TGCGCCAGCAGCTTGGACCAGGGGGCAACGGGGCGCTATGGCTACACCTTC.

The CDR3 region has the DNA TGCAGCGTTCCCCTTACCGGGACAGGGCAGTTCTTC. Amino acids: CSVPLTGTGQFF. The rearrangement links TRBV29-1 to TRBJ2-1; TRBD1 aligns across 8 bases. J gave up 12 bases and V 5 bases, and 9 bases lay outside the gene matches. The CDR3 sequence is 12 residues long. Germline lookup yields CDR1 SQVTM and CDR2 ANQGSEA.

This sequence joins TRBV18 and TRBJ1-3; D not certain. Germline V gene data show CDR1 as KGHSH and CDR2 as LQKENI. The CDR3 is made up of 15 amino acids. The V gene lost 5 bases and the J gene lost 0 bases, with 11 bases spanning the gap. CDR3 in DNA: TGTGCCAGCTCAGTTGTGAGTGTCTCTGGAAACACCATATATTTT. The encoded protein is CASSVVSVSGNTIYF.

V and J are TRBV6-5 and TRBJ2-7; 9 bases fit TRBD2. Trimming removed 2 bases from V and 4 bases from J; junction bases left unmatched: 9. Germline CDR1 reads MNHEY; CDR2 reads SVGAGI. The CDR3 has 16 amino acids. CDR3 DNA: TGTGCCAGCAGTTACGGACCCGGACTAGCGATGTACGAGCAGTACGTC. Its protein is CASSYGPGLAMYEQYV.

J is TRBJ1-1 and V is TRBV19; no firm D call. Trimming pared 9 bases from V and 1 base from J, leaving 18 bases between. Germline assignment: CDR1 LNHDA and CDR2 SQIVND (reference sequence). The CDR3 is 15 residues long. CDR3 sequence (DNA): TGTGCCAGCCTGTCGGGTTCGGGGAGGAACACTGAAGCTTTCTTT. Translating gives CASLSGSGRNTEAFF.

A note on this clone: Other DNA sequences within the sample encode an identical CDR3. CDR3 region: CASSQGLAGRNEQFF. In DNA form, the CDR3 reads TGCGCCAGCAGCCAAGGACTAGCGGGTCGCAATGAGCAGTTCTTC. The genes are TRBV4-1 and TRBJ2-1, with TRBD2 matching over 10 bases. The germline gives CDR1 MGHRA, CDR2 YSYEKL. V gave up 1 base and J gave up 6 bases; unmatched junction bases: 3. The length of the CDR3 is 15 residues.

V is TRBV6-5 and J is TRBJ2-2; TRBD1 matches at 7 bases. The CDR3 runs to 16 residues. The V and J ends lost 3 bases and 5 bases, in that order; junction bases with no gene match: 9. CDR1 MNHEY and CDR2 SVGAGI come from the germline V gene. The CDR3 protein is CASSYRQGPMTGELFF. The CDR3 coding sequence is TGTGCCAGCAGTTATCGACAGGGACCTATGACCGGGGAGCTGTTTTTT.

This chain joins TRBV3-1 (or the pseudogene TRBV3-2) and TRBJ2-7; D unclear. Germline assignment: CDR1 LGHDT and CDR2 YNNKEL (reference sequence). V lost 4 bases, J lost 4 bases, and 17 bases lay in between. The CDR3 sequence is 15 residues long. CDR3 loop: CASSPSGWLKYEQYF. CDR3 DNA: TGTGCCAGCAGCCCTTCTGGCTGGCTGAAGTACGAGCAGTACTTC.

CDR3 in DNA: TGTGCCAGTGGTATGAGGGTTTGGGGCGAGCAGTACTTC. It yields the protein CASGMRVWGEQYF. V gene TRBV6-5 combines with J gene TRBJ2-7; possibly TRBD2 for D (5 bases). The CDR3 is 13 amino acids. The germline V and J ends were trimmed by 9 bases and 6 bases, with 18 bases remaining between them. Germline CDR1 and CDR2: MNHEY and SVGAGI.

V is TRBV5-1 and J is TRBJ2-2; no reliable D call. Trimming took off 4 bases at V and 0 bases at J, with 7 bases between the two ends. Germline CDR1 and CDR2: SGHRS and YFSETQ. The CDR3 runs 14 residues. CDR3 bases: TGCGCCAGCAGCCCGCAGGCGAACACCGGGGAGCTGTTTTTT. This codes for CASSPQANTGELFF.

This clone showed up just once. The chain employs TRBV19 and TRBJ1-1; no firm D call. This CDR3 is 12 amino acids long. V was pared by 3 bases and J by 4 bases, with 6 bases between. CDR1 and CDR2 from the germline V gene are LNHDA and SQIVND (reference sequence). The CDR3 DNA is TGTGCCAGTAGTATGTGGGCCACTGAAGCTTTCTTT. It codes for CASSMWATEAFF. Using reference TRBV19 and TRBJ1-1 for the parts outside the CDR3, the full variable domain is DGGITQSPKYLFRKEGQNVTLSCEQNLNHDAMYWYRQDPGQGLRLIYYSQIVNDFQKGDIAEGYSVSREKKESFPLTVTSAQKNPTAFYLCASSMWATEAFFGQGTRLTVV.

This rearrangement joins TRBV5-5 to TRBJ1-1, with 7 bases aligning to TRBD1. The CDR3 consists of 13 residues. Trimming cost V 5 bases and J 6 bases; bases outside gene matches: 7. CDR1 is SGHKS and CDR2 is YYEKEE in the germline V gene (reference sequence). CDR3 sequence reads: CASRPGTAAEAFF. CDR3 DNA: TGTGCCAGCAGACCCGGGACAGCAGCTGAAGCTTTCTTT. Looking up the rest from reference TRBV5-5 and TRBJ1-1 gives the full variable domain: DAGVTQSPTHLIKTRGQQVTLRCSPISGHKSVSWYQQVLGQGPQFIFQYYEKEERGRGNFPDRFSARQFPNYSSELNVNALLLGDSALYLCASRPGTAAEAFFGQGTRLTVV.

J is TRBJ1-4 and V is TRBV19; tentative D call: TRBD1 (6 bases). The CDR3 runs to 15 residues. Germline assignment: CDR1 LNHDA and CDR2 SQIVND (reference sequence). V was trimmed by 3 bases and J by 8 bases, leaving 16 bases between them. CDR3 sequence (DNA): TGTGCCAGTAGTATGAGCCAGGGGCGAAACGAAAAACTGTTTTTT. The encoded protein is CASSMSQGRNEKLFF.

This rearrangement joins TRBV6-5 to TRBJ1-1; tentatively, D is TRBD1 (5 bases). Germline CDR1 reads MNHEY; CDR2 reads SVGAGI. The CDR3 spans 15 residues. Trimming cost V 4 bases and J 0 bases, with 12 bases left between them. CDR3 loop: CASSFPGGLNTEAFF. The CDR3 nucleotides are TGTGCCAGCAGTTTCCCCGGGGGATTGAACACTGAAGCTTTCTTT.